The 18 T cell receptor beta chains below all came from one sample that was sequenced in a study of blood T cell repertoires in COVID-19 (TCRdb year 2020). Libraries came from the immunoSEQ multiplex PCR assay. TCRdb re-hosts the immuneACCESS table, in-frame sequences only. Its copies lack some clones; in the studies checked, an unresolved V gene accounts for under half of them, and the cause for the rest is not known. The sample table records a few hundred thousand clones; 75% to 90% of these occur just once. The top ten hold roughly a tenth of the sample. Sequences were obtained from PBMCs or T cells enriched from blood (not recorded which). The receptors derive from a woman in her thirties or forties who had recovered from COVID-19.

CDR3 sequence (DNA): TGCGCCAGCAGCCCCCGGGACAGGGGTTCACCCCTCCACTTT. Translating gives CASSPRDRGSPLHF. The rearrangement joins TRBV4-3 to TRBJ1-6; 10 bases are a match to TRBD1. The junction had 3 bases not matched to a gene; V was cut back by 4 bases and J by 9 bases. The V gene's germline CDR1 is LGHNA and CDR2 YSLEER. The CDR3 has 14 residues.

V gene TRBV6-5 combines with J gene TRBJ1-5, with TRBD1 as a possible D gene (5 bases). Trimming pared 6 bases from V and 8 bases from J, leaving 8 bases between. The CDR3 consists of 11 residues. Germline-derived CDR1 and CDR2 are MNHEY and SVGAGI. This CDR3 is CASRGLKPQHF. The DNA for the CDR3 is TGTGCCAGCAGGGGACTGAAGCCCCAGCATTTT.

V usage is TRBV19 and J usage is TRBJ1-2; a possible D gene is TRBD1 (5 bases). With 8 bases removed from V and 2 bases from J, the gap between germline ends came to 18 bases. Germline CDR1 and CDR2: LNHDA and SQIVND (reference sequence). This CDR3 is built from 15 residues. The CDR3 DNA reads as TGTGCCAGTTCCCAAATCGGGGGGGGGAACTATGGCTACACCTTC. It yields the protein CASSQIGGGNYGYTF.

This clone was observed many times. V and J are TRBV11-2 and TRBJ2-5, with a weak D call TRBD1 (5 bases). Trimming took off 7 bases at V and 5 bases at J, with 17 bases between the two ends. CDR3 length: 14 residues. Germline assignment: CDR1 SGHAT and CDR2 FQNNGV. This CDR3 is CASTRLQGRETQYF. The CDR3 DNA reads as TGTGCCAGCACCAGACTCCAGGGCCGGGAGACCCAGTACTTC.

This clone has a single count. The chain uses TRBV25-1 and TRBJ2-1; the match to TRBD1 covers 10 bases. The CDR3 has 15 residues. The J segment lost 6 bases and the V segment lost 6 bases, leaving 8 bases of the junction unmatched. The germline CDR1 and CDR2 sequences are MGHDK and SYGVNS. The chain's CDR3 is CASSPRQGAGNEQFF. The CDR3 region has the DNA TGTGCCAGCAGCCCTCGACAGGGGGCGGGCAATGAGCAGTTCTTC. Full variable domain (remainder filled in from reference TRBV25-1 and TRBJ2-1): EADIYQTPRYLVIGTGKKITLECSQTMGHDKMYWYQQDPGMELHLIHYSYGVNSTEKGDLSSESTVSRIRTEHFPLTLESARPSHTSQYLCASSPRQGAGNEQFFGPGTRLTVL.

This rearrangement joins TRBV6-5 to TRBJ1-1; D not certain. Trimming pared 7 bases from V and 6 bases from J, leaving 18 bases between. The CDR3 has 14 amino acids. Looked up from germline, CDR1 is MNHEY and CDR2 is SVGAGI. The CDR3: CASTARGFWAEAFF. The CDR3 nucleotides read TGTGCCAGCACTGCCCGAGGTTTTTGGGCTGAAGCTTTCTTT.

The gene calls are TRBV7-9 and TRBJ2-5; 8 bases align to TRBD1. CDR3 size: 16 residues. CDR1 is SEHNR, CDR2 FQNEAQ, per germline (reference sequence). Germline trimming cut 6 bases from V and 5 bases from J; bases unmatched to any gene: 14. The CDR3 loop reads CASRVGTGTFGETQYF. CDR3 DNA: TGTGCCAGCAGGGTAGGGACAGGAACCTTTGGGGAGACCCAGTACTTC.

This chain links TRBV5-4 with TRBJ2-7; the D gene is possibly TRBD1 (5 bases). Trimming shortened V by 2 bases and J by 4 bases, and 16 bases separated the two germline ends. Germline CDR1 reads SGHNT; CDR2 reads YYREEE (reference sequence). This CDR3 comprises 15 residues. CDR3 loop: CASSLGFRDSYEQYF. The CDR3 DNA reads TGTGCCAGCAGCTTAGGGTTCAGGGATTCATACGAGCAGTACTTC.

The J gene is TRBJ2-6, the V gene TRBV7-2, with TRBD2 matching over 9 bases. This CDR3 has 17 residues. Germline CDR1 SGHTA, CDR2 FQGNSA. The trim removed 5 bases at V and 0 bases at J, leaving 5 bases unmatched. CDR3 nucleotide sequence: TGTGCCAGCAGCGGCTCTAGCGGGAACTCTGGGGCCAACGTCCTGACTTTC. As protein: CASSGSSGNSGANVLTF. The full variable domain, its missing parts supplied by reference TRBV7-2 and TRBJ2-6, is GAGVSQSPSNKVTEKGKDVELRCDPISGHTALYWYRQSLGQGLEFLIYFQGNSAPDKSGLPSDRFSAERTGGSVSTLTIQRTQQEDSAVYLCASSGSSGNSGANVLTFGAGSRLTVL.

The V gene is TRBV5-6, the J gene TRBJ1-6; D not certain. In germline, CDR1 is SGHDT, CDR2 YYEEEE. This CDR3 is built from 14 residues. The ends were cut back, 0 bases at V and 10 bases at J, with 11 bases in the middle. The DNA for the CDR3 is TGTGCCAGCAGCTTGGGGGCACCAGAATCACCCCTCCACTTT. Translating it yields CASSLGAPESPLHF.

The CDR3 coding sequence is TGTGCCAGCAGCGTAACCGGAGAGGGCAATCAGCCCCAGCATTTT. This codes for CASSVTGEGNQPQHF. This rearrangement joins TRBV9 to TRBJ1-5; no definite D call. Germline V gene lookup returns CDR1 SGDLS and CDR2 YYNGEE. The length of the CDR3 is 15 residues. The V end lost 1 base, the J end lost 2 bases, and 10 bases lay between the germline ends.

In DNA, the CDR3 is TGCGCCAGCAGCCAAGATTGGGGGCGACTCACTGAAGCTTTCTTT. This gives the protein CASSQDWGRLTEAFF. The chain couples TRBV4-3 to TRBJ1-1; tentatively, D is TRBD1 (6 bases). This CDR3 comprises 15 residues. Germline loops: CDR1 LGHNA, CDR2 YSLEER. Trimming took 0 bases from V and 4 from J, leaving 12 bases between them.

The chain employs TRBV11-3 and TRBJ2-1; no firm D call. There are 17 residues in the CDR3. Per germline, CDR1 SGHNT and CDR2 YENEEA. Trimming cost V 2 bases and J 0 bases, with 14 bases left between them. The CDR3 loop is CASSLRLRVNSYNEQFF. The CDR3 nucleotides are TGTGCCAGCAGCTTAAGACTTCGCGTAAACTCCTACAATGAGCAGTTCTTC.

The chain recombines TRBV4-2 with TRBJ1-5; unclear D gene. This CDR3 is 17 amino acids long. The germline V gene encodes CDR1 LGHNA and CDR2 YNFKEQ. The germline V and J ends were trimmed by 0 bases and 2 bases, with 14 bases remaining between them. The chain's CDR3 is CASSQEPGLGGNQPQHF. DNA for the CDR3: TGTGCCAGCAGCCAAGAGCCCGGGTTGGGTGGCAATCAGCCCCAGCATTTT.

V and J are TRBV5-4 and TRBJ2-7, with D perhaps TRBD2 (5 bases). Trimming removed 4 bases at V and 2 bases at J, with 16 bases between. The CDR3 spans 15 residues. Germline loops: CDR1 SGHNT, CDR2 YYREEE (reference sequence). For the CDR3, the DNA is TGTGCCAGCAGCCCTACTCCGGGGTCGACCTACGAGCAGTACTTC. This gives the protein CASSPTPGSTYEQYF.

J is TRBJ2-7 and V is TRBV6-5; tentative D call: TRBD1 (7 bases). Germline V gene sequence: CDR1 MNHEY, CDR2 SVGAGI. CDR3 length: 12 residues. V gave up 6 bases and J gave up 7 bases, with 13 bases separating them. The CDR3 sequence: CASSPAGGEQYF. CDR3 nucleotides: TGTGCCAGCAGCCCCGCAGGGGGGGAGCAGTACTTC.

The chain employs TRBV4-3 and TRBJ2-3; D gene unclear. With 0 bases removed from V and 2 bases from J, the gap between germline ends came to 12 bases. Germline V gives CDR1 LGHNA, CDR2 YSLEER. The CDR3 consists of 16 residues. CDR3 bases: TGCGCCAGCAGCCAAGATTGGGCTGTCGTCACAGATACGCAGTATTTT. Residues: CASSQDWAVVTDTQYF.

This chain joins TRBV7-2 and TRBJ2-4, with a tentative D call TRBD1 (6 bases). Germline assignment: CDR1 SGHTA and CDR2 FQGNSA. V dropped 3 bases and J dropped 9 bases, with 15 bases sitting between them. The CDR3 consists of 14 residues. The CDR3 DNA follows: TGTGCCAGCAGCTTGGACAGTACCAGGCCCATTCAGTACTTC. Protein product: CASSLDSTRPIQYF.